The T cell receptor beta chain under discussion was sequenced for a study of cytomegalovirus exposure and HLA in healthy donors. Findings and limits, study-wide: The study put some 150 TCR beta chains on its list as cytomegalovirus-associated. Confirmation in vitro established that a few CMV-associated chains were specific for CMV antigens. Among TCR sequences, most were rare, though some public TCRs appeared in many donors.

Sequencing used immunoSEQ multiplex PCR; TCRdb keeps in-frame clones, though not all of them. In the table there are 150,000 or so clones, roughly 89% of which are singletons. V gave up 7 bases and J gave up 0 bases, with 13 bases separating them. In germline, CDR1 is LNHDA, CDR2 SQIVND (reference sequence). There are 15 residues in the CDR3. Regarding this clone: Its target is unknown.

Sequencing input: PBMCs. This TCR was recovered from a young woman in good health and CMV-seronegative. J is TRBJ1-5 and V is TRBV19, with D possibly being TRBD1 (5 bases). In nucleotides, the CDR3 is TGTGCCAGTACCCGGACACCCTATAGCAATCAGCCCCAGCATTTT. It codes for CASTRTPYSNQPQHF.